The 5 T cell receptor beta chains given below trace back to one sample, sequenced in a study of T cell responses to AZD1222 COVID-19 vaccine. Libraries were prepared by immunoSEQ multiplex PCR; TCRdb keeps only in-frame clonotypes and omits some of them. Of 130,000 to 150,000 clones listed, approximately 85% are singletons. This material consisted of peripheral blood, taken on day 0 of MenACWY control vaccination. These receptors came from an adult in good health.

V and J are TRBV10-2 and TRBJ1-1; D gene unclear. The V gene's germline CDR1 is WSHSY and CDR2 SAAADI. Trimming shortened V by 6 bases and J by 9 bases, and 14 bases separated the two germline ends. CDR3 size: 12 residues. The CDR3 loop reads CASSLGGSQAFF. CDR3 in DNA: TGCGCCAGCAGCCTAGGAGGTTCTCAAGCTTTCTTT.

The rearrangement links TRBV5-4 to TRBJ2-1; a possible D gene is TRBD1 (5 bases). Germline loops: CDR1 SGHNT, CDR2 YYREEE (reference sequence). The CDR3 has 12 amino acids. V dropped 3 bases and J dropped 9 bases, with 10 bases sitting between them. This CDR3 reads CASSWQGPEQFF. DNA for the CDR3: TGTGCCAGCAGCTGGCAGGGTCCTGAGCAGTTCTTC.

The V and J genes are TRBV11-3 and TRBJ2-3, with D hard to call. The germline V and J ends were trimmed by 0 bases and 2 bases, with 9 bases remaining between them. The germline gives CDR1 SGHNT, CDR2 YENEEA. The CDR3 has 15 amino acids. As DNA, the CDR3 is TGTGCCAGCAGCTTAGATAGAGCTCACACAGATACGCAGTATTTT. It specifies CASSLDRAHTDTQYF.

This chain connects TRBV4-1 to TRBJ1-2; D not certain. This CDR3 contains 14 residues. Germline CDR1 is MGHRA and CDR2 is YSYEKL. Trimming shortened V by 1 base and J by 8 bases, and 14 bases separated the two germline ends. CDR3 in DNA: TGCGCCAGCAGCCAAGGAGCGGGTCGGGGAGGCTACACCTTC. It specifies CASSQGAGRGGYTF.

The chain employs TRBV6-5 and TRBJ1-1, with 9 bases that match TRBD1. The CDR3 length is 15 residues. V shed 8 bases and J 0 bases; nucleotides not matched to a gene: 7. Germline assignment: CDR1 MNHEY and CDR2 SVGAGI. CDR3 sequence: CASWGQGAMNTEAFF. In nucleotides, the CDR3 is TGTGCCAGCTGGGGACAGGGTGCCATGAACACTGAAGCTTTCTTT.